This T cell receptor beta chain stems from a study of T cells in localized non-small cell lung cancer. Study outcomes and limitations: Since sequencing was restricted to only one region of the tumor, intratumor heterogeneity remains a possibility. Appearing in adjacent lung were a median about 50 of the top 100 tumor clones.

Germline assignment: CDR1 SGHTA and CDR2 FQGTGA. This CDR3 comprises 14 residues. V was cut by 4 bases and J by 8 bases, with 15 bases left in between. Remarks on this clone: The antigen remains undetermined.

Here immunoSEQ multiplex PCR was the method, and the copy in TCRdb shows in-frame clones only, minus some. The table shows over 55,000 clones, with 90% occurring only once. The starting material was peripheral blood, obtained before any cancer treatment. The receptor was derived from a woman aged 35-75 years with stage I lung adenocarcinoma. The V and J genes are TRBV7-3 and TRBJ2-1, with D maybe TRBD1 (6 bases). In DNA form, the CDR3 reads TGTGCCAGCAGCTCCCAGGGGCAGGGGCATGAGCAGTTCTTC. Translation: CASSSQGQGHEQFF.